The entry below gives a single TCR beta chain sequence along with its context. No base quality values were provided; no much bigger clone lies one nucleotide off. This specimen belongs to a study of T cells in tuberculosis listed by TCRdb under 2018. Regarding the research as a whole: To characterize T cells specific for the mycobacterial lipid antigen glucose monomycolate (GMM), the study used CD1B tetramers together with high-throughput TCR immunosequencing. Paper-wide results and their limitations: T cells that bind the CD1B-GMM tetramer with low affinity may have been missed by the stringent sort gate.

The CDR3, from cysteine to phenylalanine, totals 14 residues. The read is trimmed to its CDR3 DNA, 42 bases read in frame from base 1. After removal of 4 bases from V and 2 bases from J, the junction retains 7 bases not matched to a gene. CDR1 and CDR2 were assigned from the germline V gene as SQVTM and ANQGSEA. TCR-alpha and TCR-beta chains were sequenced unpaired, so chain pairing information was not available. TCR libraries were generated with the immunoSEQ multiplex PCR assay, using TCR-beta and/or TCR-alpha/delta assays for each sample. The amplified TCR libraries were sequenced on the Illumina high-throughput platform. Turning to the authors' computational methods: Clustering and dimensionality reduction relied on pairwise TCRdist distances among GMM-specific receptors from T cells that were either sorted ex vivo or expanded in vitro. Sequence motifs defined by gene usage and CDR3 content were tested for enrichment in tetramer-positive versus tetramer-negative populations. This immuneACCESS table, as held by TCRdb, lists in-frame sequences with V and J called but not all clones. Of the missing ones, under half trace to an unresolved V gene in checked studies; the others have no known cause. V, J and clone size derive from that table, while D and trimming were established from the DNA sequence. This sample holds about 58,000 clones; roughly 87% were observed only once. The ten top clones hold around a fifth of the sample.

Thawed, overnight-rested PBMC were stained with GMM-loaded CD1B tetramer, a Live/Dead dye and anti-CD3, then sorted on a FACS Aria II. CD1B tetramers were loaded with C32 glucose monomycolate purified from Rhodococcus equi. Before cryopreservation, the PBMC used for tetramer sorting had been depleted of CD14-expressing monocytes for a separate study. From each donor, roughly 100,000 tetramer-negative cells were also sorted and analyzed side by side with the tetramer-positive cells. Antigen-specific T cells were sorted from several healthy South African adults using GMM-loaded CD1B tetramers. The sample was CD1b-GMM tetramer-negative cells sorted from PBMCs. Reading the label with the study, this specimen's cell subset or site is: T cells not binding CD1B-GMM tetramer, sorted from same donor. This sequence was found in an adult woman with latent tuberculosis. The chain joins TRBV29-1 to TRBJ1-2; TRBD1 fits 7 bases in the junction. The DNA is as follows: TGCAGCGTTGGACAGGGAAGGGGGAACTATGGCTACACCTTC. It encodes CSVGQGRGNYGYTF.